The rows below give T cell receptor beta chains drawn from one sample of a study of blood T cell repertoires in COVID-19. This table comes from immunoSEQ multiplex PCR, and its TCRdb copy is limited to in-frame clones, with some not included. The sample has about 270,000 clones; more than 75% are singletons. Sequenced sample: peripheral blood. These receptors were obtained from a woman in her sixties who had recovered from COVID-19. Each CDR3 is given with its conserved first and last residue. Each record gives: J gene, clone size, D gene, V gene, CDR3 DNA, CDR3 protein. D genes are given only for firm matches. The size field is filled for only some rows; it gives once, few, many or a size class.

J: TRBJ1-4; size: -; D: TRBD1; V: TRBV7-8; DNA: TGTGCCAGCAGCTTAGCACTCTACGGACAGGCAACTAATGAAAAACTGTTTTTT; CDR3: CASSLALYGQATNEKLFF
J: TRBJ2-1; size: -; D: -; V: TRBV28; DNA: TGTGCCACCCATCCCGGGGGTGACTACAATGAGCAGTTCTTC; CDR3: CATHPGGDYNEQFF
J: TRBJ2-5; size: -; D: -; V: TRBV11-2; DNA: TGTGCCAGCAGCTTTTGGTCCGGGGAGACCCAGTACTTC; CDR3: CASSFWSGETQYF
J: TRBJ1-4; size: -; D: TRBD1; V: TRBV9; DNA: TGTGCCAGCAGCTCTCTTACCGGGACAGGGGCTGAAAAACTGTTTTTT; CDR3: CASSSLTGTGAEKLFF
J: TRBJ2-5; size: -; D: -; V: TRBV7-2; DNA: TGTGCCAGCAGCCCCGGGGGTGGGCAACAAGAGACCCAGTACTTC; CDR3: CASSPGGGQQETQYF
J: TRBJ2-7; size: -; D: TRBD2; V: TRBV5-5; DNA: TGTGCCAGCAGCTTAGCCGAAGCGGGGTGGACTAGCGGCTACGAGCAGTACTTC; CDR3: CASSLAEAGWTSGYEQYF
J: TRBJ2-7; size: -; D: TRBD1; V: TRBV7-9; DNA: TGTGCCAGCAGCATACCCCCGGGGACAGTAGACTTC; CDR3: CASSIPPGTVDF
J: TRBJ1-1; size: -; D: -; V: TRBV9; DNA: TGTGCCAGCAGCGTAGCTGGGGGCGGACAGAGAGCTTTCTTT; CDR3: CASSVAGGGQRAFF
J: TRBJ2-7; size: -; D: TRBD1; V: TRBV28; DNA: TGTGCCAGCAGTTCGACAGGGTACTCCTACGAGCAGTACTTC; CDR3: CASSSTGYSYEQYF
J: TRBJ1-2; size: -; D: TRBD1; V: TRBV7-2; DNA: TGTGCCAGCAGCCACGTTCTGGCAGGGGGATCCTATGGCTACACCTTC; CDR3: CASSHVLAGGSYGYTF
J: TRBJ1-5; size: -; D: -; V: TRBV7-2; DNA: TGTGCCAGCAGCTTAATGCTAGGCGTTCGCAATCAGCCCCAGCATTTT; CDR3: CASSLMLGVRNQPQHF
J: TRBJ2-5; size: -; D: -; V: TRBV27; DNA: TGTGCCAGCAGTTTACGTCCCGGGATCCAAGAGACCCAGTACTTC; CDR3: CASSLRPGIQETQYF
J: TRBJ2-5; size: -; D: -; V: TRBV10-3; DNA: TGTGCCATCCACTCGGGGGGCAAAGAGACCCAGTACTTC; CDR3: CAIHSGGKETQYF
J: TRBJ1-5; size: -; D: TRBD1; V: TRBV27; DNA: TGTGCCAGCAGCCCCGGGACAGGGGTTAATCAGCCCCAGCATTTT; CDR3: CASSPGTGVNQPQHF
J: TRBJ1-2; size: -; D: TRBD1; V: TRBV28; DNA: TGTGCCAGCAGTTCCGGGACAGGGCTACATGGCTACACCTTC; CDR3: CASSSGTGLHGYTF
J: TRBJ2-7; size: -; D: -; V: TRBV7-2; DNA: TGTGCCAGCAGCTTCCAGGGGACGGGGGAGCAGTACTTC; CDR3: CASSFQGTGEQYF
J: TRBJ1-2; size: -; D: -; V: TRBV7-2; DNA: TGTGCCAGCAGCTTAGGGTACAGAAACTATGGCTACACCTTC; CDR3: CASSLGYRNYGYTF
J: TRBJ2-6; size: -; D: -; V: TRBV3-1/TRBV3-2; DNA: TGTGCCAGCACCACGTTGAGGGCCTCTGGGGCCAACGTCCTGACTTTC; CDR3: CASTTLRASGANVLTF
J: TRBJ1-5; size: -; D: -; V: TRBV3-1/TRBV3-2; DNA: TGTGCCAGCAGCCAAGACACTAATCAGCCCCAGCATTTT; CDR3: CASSQDTNQPQHF
J: TRBJ2-1; size: -; D: TRBD1; V: TRBV7-2; DNA: TGTGCCAGCAGCCTACGGACAGGGGGCGCGGGAGATGAGCAGTTCTTC; CDR3: CASSLRTGGAGDEQFF
J: TRBJ2-3; size: -; D: TRBD2; V: TRBV18; DNA: TGTGCCAGCTCACCAAGGGCTAGCGGGACCCTAAGCACAGATACGCAGTATTTT; CDR3: CASSPRASGTLSTDTQYF
J: TRBJ2-7; size: -; D: TRBD1; V: TRBV28; DNA: TGTGCCAGCAGTTTTCCCGGACAGGACAACTACGAGCAGTACTTC; CDR3: CASSFPGQDNYEQYF
J: TRBJ2-1; size: once; D: TRBD2; V: TRBV7-2; DNA: TGTGCCAGCAGCTTAGAAGGGACTAGCGGGGTTCATGAGCAGTTCTTC; CDR3: CASSLEGTSGVHEQFF
J: TRBJ2-2; size: -; D: -; V: TRBV7-2; DNA: TGTGCCAGCAGCTTAGTTGGTAGCGGAAACACCGGGGAGCTGTTTTTT; CDR3: CASSLVGSGNTGELFF
J: TRBJ2-1; size: once; D: -; V: TRBV5-4; DNA: TGTGCCAGCAGCTTGGATAGAGCTTCCTACAATGAGCAGTTCTTC; CDR3: CASSLDRASYNEQFF
J: TRBJ2-3; size: -; D: TRBD2; V: TRBV7-3; DNA: TGTGCCAGCAGCCTTGGCGGGGGGGCAGATACGCAGTATTTT; CDR3: CASSLGGGADTQYF
J: TRBJ1-2; size: once; D: TRBD1; V: TRBV28; DNA: TGTGCCAGCAGTCCCTATCCCCTCAGGGGGGCAAACTATGGCTACACCTTC; CDR3: CASSPYPLRGANYGYTF
J: TRBJ2-7; size: -; D: TRBD1; V: TRBV7-3; DNA: TGTGCCAGCAGCCTAGTTGCGGGACAGGGGGGATACGAGCAGTACTTC; CDR3: CASSLVAGQGGYEQYF
J: TRBJ2-5; size: -; D: TRBD1; V: TRBV19; DNA: TGTGCCAGTAGCAGACAGGGACGGGAGACCCAGTACTTC; CDR3: CASSRQGRETQYF
J: TRBJ1-2; size: few; D: -; V: TRBV12-3/TRBV12-4; DNA: TGTGCCAGCAGACTACAGGGTAGAGGTGGCTACACCTTC; CDR3: CASRLQGRGGYTF
J: TRBJ1-2; size: -; D: -; V: TRBV4-2; DNA: TGTGCCAGCAGCCAGGGCAGGTTCTATGGCTACACCTTC; CDR3: CASSQGRFYGYTF
J: TRBJ2-7; size: -; D: -; V: TRBV5-1; DNA: TGCGCCAGCAGCTTGGCTCGGGATTACGAGCAGTACTTC; CDR3: CASSLARDYEQYF
J: TRBJ1-2; size: -; D: TRBD1; V: TRBV19; DNA: TGTGCCAGTAGGGACAGGGCTGAACTTGGCTACACCTTC; CDR3: CASRDRAELGYTF
J: TRBJ1-1; size: once; D: -; V: TRBV6-5; DNA: TGTGCCAGCAGACTTCCGGGGGGGGGCAACACTGAAGCTTTCTTT; CDR3: CASRLPGGGNTEAFF
J: TRBJ1-1; size: -; D: TRBD1; V: TRBV7-2; DNA: TGTGCCAGCAGCTCTAGACAGGGGACCACTGAAGCTTTCTTT; CDR3: CASSSRQGTTEAFF
J: TRBJ1-1; size: once; D: -; V: TRBV19; DNA: TGTGCCAGTAATCCGGACAGTCGATACACTGAAGCTTTCTTT; CDR3: CASNPDSRYTEAFF
J: TRBJ2-7; size: -; D: -; V: TRBV18; DNA: TGTGCCAGCTCACCAGGGGTGGCCTCCTCGGGGAAAAACGAGCAGTACTTC; CDR3: CASSPGVASSGKNEQYF
J: TRBJ1-1; size: -; D: -; V: TRBV28; DNA: TGTGCCAGCACCATGAACCCAGGGTCGACTGAAGCTTTCTTT; CDR3: CASTMNPGSTEAFF
J: TRBJ2-5; size: -; D: TRBD1; V: TRBV5-1; DNA: TGCGCCAGCAGCGACCGGGACAGGGTTCCTTCCCAGTACTTC; CDR3: CASSDRDRVPSQYF
J: TRBJ2-5; size: -; D: -; V: TRBV11-3; DNA: TGTGCCAGCAGCTTAGAGAGGGAGACCCAGTACTTC; CDR3: CASSLERETQYF
J: TRBJ1-1; size: -; D: TRBD1; V: TRBV3-1/TRBV3-2; DNA: TGTGCCAGCAGCCTGGGGACAGGCTTCACGAACACTGAAGCTTTCTTT; CDR3: CASSLGTGFTNTEAFF